The rows below give T cell receptor beta chains drawn from one sample of a study of monozygotic twins with inflammatory bowel disease. From the 5' RACE reads, TCRdb lists one entry per CDR3 protein and no DNA. The sample holds 150,000 to 200,000 distinct CDR3 sequences. The sample comprised blood. All receptors come from a human donor with ulcerative colitis or Crohn's disease, or a healthy co-twin of an affected twin (not recorded which). The CDR3 runs from the conserved cysteine through the conserved F or W.

v_call: TRBV6-1
cdr3_length: 15
j_call: TRBJ2-7
cdr3_aa: CASRREGTSTYEQYF

v_call: TRBV5-1
cdr3_length: 14
j_call: TRBJ2-2
cdr3_aa: CASRGTENTGELFF

v_call: TRBV24-1
cdr3_length: 15
j_call: TRBJ2-1
cdr3_aa: CATSDFNRGSDEQFF

v_call: TRBV20-1
cdr3_length: 16
j_call: TRBJ2-1
cdr3_aa: CSARDYQTSWYNEQFF

v_call: TRBV7-9
cdr3_length: 12
j_call: TRBJ2-7
cdr3_aa: CASSRDRGKQYF

v_call: TRBV12-3/TRBV12-4
cdr3_length: 15
j_call: TRBJ2-3
cdr3_aa: CASSPGTGYTDTQYF

v_call: TRBV29-1
cdr3_length: 14
j_call: TRBJ1-1
cdr3_aa: CSVDSGEGDTEAFF

v_call: TRBV11-3
cdr3_length: 16
j_call: TRBJ2-1
cdr3_aa: CASSDRGLASYNEQFF

v_call: TRBV7-2
cdr3_length: 15
j_call: TRBJ2-7
cdr3_aa: CASSSDGGRSYEQYF

v_call: TRBV21-1
cdr3_length: 19
j_call: TRBJ2-1
cdr3_aa: CASSLPAAIAGFLYNEQFF

v_call: TRBV20-1
cdr3_length: 15
j_call: TRBJ1-2
cdr3_aa: CSASSRWGKSYGYTF

v_call: TRBV29-1
cdr3_length: 11
j_call: TRBJ2-3
cdr3_aa: CSSQYTDTQYF

v_call: TRBV12-3/TRBV12-4
cdr3_length: 14
j_call: TRBJ2-5
cdr3_aa: CASRRGTAQETQYF

v_call: TRBV7-9
cdr3_length: 15
j_call: TRBJ2-2
cdr3_aa: CASLPGGTNTGELFF

v_call: TRBV29-1
cdr3_length: 14
j_call: TRBJ1-3
cdr3_aa: CGVELAASGNTIYF

v_call: TRBV5-1
cdr3_length: 16
j_call: TRBJ1-2
cdr3_aa: CASSHPNGPTNYGYTF

v_call: TRBV20-1
cdr3_length: 15
j_call: TRBJ2-1
cdr3_aa: CSARTAGPVDNEQFF

v_call: TRBV18
cdr3_length: 12
j_call: TRBJ2-7
cdr3_aa: CASSPQQTEQYF

v_call: TRBV29-1
cdr3_length: 12
j_call: TRBJ2-2
cdr3_aa: CSGRRADGELFF

v_call: TRBV4-2
cdr3_length: 17
j_call: TRBJ2-2
cdr3_aa: CASSPWGTGENTGELFF

v_call: TRBV11-2
cdr3_length: 14
j_call: TRBJ2-1
cdr3_aa: CASSFLADYNEQFF

v_call: TRBV28
cdr3_length: 11
j_call: TRBJ1-5
cdr3_aa: CASSFIWSQHF

v_call: TRBV4-3
cdr3_length: 16
j_call: TRBJ2-1
cdr3_aa: CASSQGTNGNYNEQFF

v_call: TRBV20-1
cdr3_length: 17
j_call: TRBJ2-1
cdr3_aa: CSARDLPLASGRNEQFF

v_call: TRBV4-3
cdr3_length: 17
j_call: TRBJ2-1
cdr3_aa: CASSQDRGSPFYNEQFF

v_call: TRBV7-3
cdr3_length: 14
j_call: TRBJ2-5
cdr3_aa: CASSQQGGVETQYF

v_call: TRBV18
cdr3_length: 15
j_call: TRBJ2-5
cdr3_aa: CASSPLQGREETQYF

v_call: TRBV20-1
cdr3_length: 15
j_call: TRBJ2-5
cdr3_aa: CSAKAGTEYQETQYF

v_call: TRBV19
cdr3_length: 15
j_call: TRBJ2-3
cdr3_aa: CASSISSATTDTQYF

v_call: TRBV7-2
cdr3_length: 14
j_call: TRBJ2-7
cdr3_aa: CASSLALGDYEQYF

v_call: TRBV4-3
cdr3_length: 12
j_call: TRBJ2-1
cdr3_aa: CASSQGKGEQFF

v_call: TRBV7-3
cdr3_length: 15
j_call: TRBJ2-1
cdr3_aa: CASSTGLAGGYEQFF